The present TCR beta chain was sequenced within a study of post-analysis software for immune sequencing data (dated by TCRdb to between 2014 and 2017). Turning to the overall study: The recorded disease courses included relapsing-remitting, secondary progressive and progressive-relapsing multiple sclerosis, and some patients had no subtype annotation. The multiple sclerosis patient repertoires were compared with about a dozen previously published healthy control repertoires from donors aged roughly 6 to 27 years. A subset of samples was prepared in parallel using single-end sample barcoding, then pooled and co-amplified after Illumina adapter ligation. Overall study results and their limits: Significantly lower normalized Chao1 diversity was found in multiple sclerosis patients than in controls, suggesting substantial peripheral T-cell clonal expansion. Several TRBV segments, including TRBV5-6, TRBV5-1 and TRBV20-1, were significantly more frequent in patients than controls. Direct clustering with F measure revealed strong co-clustering of samples prepared in the same batch, which led to a batch-effect correction. The control group was slightly older than the multiple sclerosis patient group.

The library was built by means of PCR. The sample was run on an Illumina HiSeq 2500. To reduce PCR and sequencing biases, unique molecular identifiers were built into the TCR beta cDNA libraries. Per 1 to 10 million input T cells, roughly 500,000 cDNA molecules were obtained, such that each molecule approximated one T cell. The same protocol used for the earlier healthy control dataset was applied to prepare and sequence the patient libraries. Within a given batch, samples were prepared together, multiplexed and sequenced on the same HiSeq lane. Regarding the original processing steps: MIGEC was used to process the raw barcoded reads, and molecular identifier groups with only a single read were discarded before consensus assembly and CDR3 extraction. VDJtools was used for post-analysis of the clonotype tables, with diversity normalized by down-sampling every dataset to the smallest sample size. In repertoire overlap clustering, CDR3 amino acid sequences, but not nucleotide sequences, were matched to correct batch-related cross-sample contamination. The public reads were reprocessed in TCRdb via fastp at Q25 and MiXCR, keeping in-frame beta chains. Rows with a matching CDR3 protein are joined into one entry that keeps the most common DNA and genes. These V and J calls are TCRdb output, not the study's own analysis. For this sample the table gives hundreds of thousands of distinct CDR3 sequences, of which 59% were detected only once. About 11% of the sample is held by the ten biggest clonotypes.

The CDR3 covers 16 residues, taking in both the cysteine and the phenylalanine. Left in the record is the CDR3 DNA by itself, 48 bases read in frame from the first base. V is trimmed back by 0 bases and J by 6 bases, and the junction contains 2 bases that no gene match accounts for. From the germline V gene, CDR1 is SGHTA and CDR2 is FQGNSA. Worth noting for this clonotype: Its antigen is not yet known. No much larger clone is present one base from it, and per-base qualities are unavailable.

To demonstrate the VDJtools post-analysis software, TCR beta repertoires were profiled from the peripheral blood of roughly 12 young patients with multiple sclerosis. The multiple sclerosis patients were children and adolescents between roughly 6 and 16 years of age. The chain employs TRBV7-2 and TRBJ2-3; 14 middle bases align to TRBD2. This clonotype originated in a girl aged 2-10 years with multiple sclerosis. Material: blood. CDR3 region: CASSLATSGRGDTQYF. In nucleotides, the sequence is TGTGCCAGCAGCTTAGCGACTAGCGGGAGGGGGGATACGCAGTATTTT.